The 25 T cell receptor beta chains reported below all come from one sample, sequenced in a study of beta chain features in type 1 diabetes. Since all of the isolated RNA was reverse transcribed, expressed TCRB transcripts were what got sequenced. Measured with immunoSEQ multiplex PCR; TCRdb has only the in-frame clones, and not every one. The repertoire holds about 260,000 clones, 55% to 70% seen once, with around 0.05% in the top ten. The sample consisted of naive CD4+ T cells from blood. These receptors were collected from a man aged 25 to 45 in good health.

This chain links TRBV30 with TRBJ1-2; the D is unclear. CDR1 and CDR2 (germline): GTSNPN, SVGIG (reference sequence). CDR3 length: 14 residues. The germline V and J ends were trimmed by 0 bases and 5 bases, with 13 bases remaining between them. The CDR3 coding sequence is TGTGCCTGGAGTGTACTGGAGGGAGTATATGGCTACACCTTC. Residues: CAWSVLEGVYGYTF.

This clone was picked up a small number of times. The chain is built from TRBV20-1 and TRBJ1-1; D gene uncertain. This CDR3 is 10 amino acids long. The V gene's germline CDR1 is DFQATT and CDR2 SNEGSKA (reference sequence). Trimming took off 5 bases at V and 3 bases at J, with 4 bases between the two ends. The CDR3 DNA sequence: TGCAGTGCTTCGGACACTGAAGCTTTCTTT. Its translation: CSASDTEAFF.

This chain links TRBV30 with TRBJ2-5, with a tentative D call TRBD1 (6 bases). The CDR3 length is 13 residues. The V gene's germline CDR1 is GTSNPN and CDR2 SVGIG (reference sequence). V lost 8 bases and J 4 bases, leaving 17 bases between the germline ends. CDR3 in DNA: TGTGCCGGGACCCGGGGCAGGGGAGAGACCCAGTACTTC. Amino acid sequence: CAGTRGRGETQYF.

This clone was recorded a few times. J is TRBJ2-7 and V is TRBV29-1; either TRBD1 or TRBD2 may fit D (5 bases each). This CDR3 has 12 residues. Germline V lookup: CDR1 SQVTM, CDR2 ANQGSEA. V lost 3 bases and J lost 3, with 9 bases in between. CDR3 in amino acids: CSVEGVGYEQYF. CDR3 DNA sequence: TGCAGCGTTGAGGGGGTAGGCTACGAGCAGTACTTC.

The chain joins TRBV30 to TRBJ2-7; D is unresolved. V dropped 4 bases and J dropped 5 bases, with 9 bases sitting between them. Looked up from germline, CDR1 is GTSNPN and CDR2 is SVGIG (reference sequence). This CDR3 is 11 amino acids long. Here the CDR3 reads CAWIVDHEQYF. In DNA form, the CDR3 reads TGTGCCTGGATCGTGGACCACGAGCAGTACTTC.

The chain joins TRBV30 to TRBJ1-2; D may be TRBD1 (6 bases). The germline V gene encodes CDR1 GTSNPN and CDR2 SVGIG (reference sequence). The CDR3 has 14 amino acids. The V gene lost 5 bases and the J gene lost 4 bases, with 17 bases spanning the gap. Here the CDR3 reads CAWSGQPGFYGYTF. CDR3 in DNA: TGTGCCTGGTCCGGACAGCCGGGATTCTATGGCTACACCTTC.

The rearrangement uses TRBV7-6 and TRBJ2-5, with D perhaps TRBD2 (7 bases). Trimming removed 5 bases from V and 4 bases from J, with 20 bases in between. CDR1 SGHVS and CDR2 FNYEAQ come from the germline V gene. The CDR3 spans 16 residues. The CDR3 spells CASSKRIGGPLETQYF. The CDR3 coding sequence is TGTGCCAGCAGCAAAAGAATCGGGGGGCCCTTAGAGACCCAGTACTTC.

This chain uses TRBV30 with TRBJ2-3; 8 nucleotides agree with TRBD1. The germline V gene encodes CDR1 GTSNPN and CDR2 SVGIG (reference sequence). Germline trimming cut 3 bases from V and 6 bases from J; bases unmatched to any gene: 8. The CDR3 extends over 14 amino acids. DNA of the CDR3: TGTGCCTGGAGCGAGACAGGGGCAGTGGATACGCAGTATTTT. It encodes CAWSETGAVDTQYF.

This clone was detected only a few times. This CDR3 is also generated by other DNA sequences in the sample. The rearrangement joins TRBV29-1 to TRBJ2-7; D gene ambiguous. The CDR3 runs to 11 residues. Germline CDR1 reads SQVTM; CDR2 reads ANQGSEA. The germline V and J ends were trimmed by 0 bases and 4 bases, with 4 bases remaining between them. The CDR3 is CSVEEGYEQYF. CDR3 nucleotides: TGCAGCGTTGAAGAGGGATACGAGCAGTACTTC.

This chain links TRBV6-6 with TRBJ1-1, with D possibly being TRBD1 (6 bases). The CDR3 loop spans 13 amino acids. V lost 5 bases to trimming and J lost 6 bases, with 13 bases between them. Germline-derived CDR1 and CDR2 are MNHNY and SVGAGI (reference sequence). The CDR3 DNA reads TGTGCCAGCAGTGCCCCAACAGGGTCTGAAGCTTTCTTT. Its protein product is CASSAPTGSEAFF.

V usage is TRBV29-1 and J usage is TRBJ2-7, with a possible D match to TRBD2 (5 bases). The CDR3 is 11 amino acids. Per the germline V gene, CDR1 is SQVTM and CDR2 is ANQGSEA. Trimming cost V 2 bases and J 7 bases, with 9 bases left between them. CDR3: CSVETRREQYF. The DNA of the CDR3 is TGCAGCGTTGAAACTAGGAGGGAGCAGTACTTC.

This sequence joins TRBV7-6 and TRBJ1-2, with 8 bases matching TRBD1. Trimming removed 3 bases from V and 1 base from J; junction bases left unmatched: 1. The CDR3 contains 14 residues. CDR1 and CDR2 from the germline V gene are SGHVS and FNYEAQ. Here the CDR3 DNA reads TGTGCCAGCAGCTTGACAGGGGATAACTATGGCTACACCTTC. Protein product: CASSLTGDNYGYTF.

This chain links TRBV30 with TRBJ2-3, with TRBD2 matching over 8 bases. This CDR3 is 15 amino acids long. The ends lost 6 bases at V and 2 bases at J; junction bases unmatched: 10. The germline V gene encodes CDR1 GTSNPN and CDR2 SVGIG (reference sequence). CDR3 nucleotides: TGTGCCTGCGCGGGGGAGCGGGAGAACACAGATACGCAGTATTTT. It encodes CACAGERENTDTQYF.

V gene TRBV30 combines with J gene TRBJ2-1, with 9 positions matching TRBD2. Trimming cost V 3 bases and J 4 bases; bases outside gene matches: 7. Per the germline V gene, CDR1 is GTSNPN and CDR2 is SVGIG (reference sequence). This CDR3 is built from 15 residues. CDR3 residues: CAWRETSGAYNEQFF. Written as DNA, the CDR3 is TGTGCCTGGAGGGAGACTAGCGGAGCGTACAATGAGCAGTTCTTC.

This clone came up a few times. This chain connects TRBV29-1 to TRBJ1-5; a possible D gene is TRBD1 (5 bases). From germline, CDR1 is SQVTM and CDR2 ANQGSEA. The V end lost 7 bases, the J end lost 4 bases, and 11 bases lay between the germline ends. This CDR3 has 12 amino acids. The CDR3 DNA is TGCAGCGCGGGGGAGGGGAATCAGCCCCAGCATTTT. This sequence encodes CSAGEGNQPQHF.

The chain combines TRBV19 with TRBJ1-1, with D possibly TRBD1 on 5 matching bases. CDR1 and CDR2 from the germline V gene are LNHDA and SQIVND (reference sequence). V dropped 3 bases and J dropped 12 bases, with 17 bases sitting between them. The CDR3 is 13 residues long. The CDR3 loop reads CASSIGGYEIPFF. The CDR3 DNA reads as TGTGCCAGTAGTATTGGGGGGTACGAAATCCCTTTCTTT.

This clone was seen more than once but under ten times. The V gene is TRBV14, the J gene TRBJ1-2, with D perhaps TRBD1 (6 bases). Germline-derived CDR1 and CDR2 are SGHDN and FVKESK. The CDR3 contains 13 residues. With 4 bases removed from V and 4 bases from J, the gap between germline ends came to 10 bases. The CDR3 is CASSPQGAYGYTF. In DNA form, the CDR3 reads TGTGCCAGCAGCCCACAGGGCGCCTATGGCTACACCTTC.

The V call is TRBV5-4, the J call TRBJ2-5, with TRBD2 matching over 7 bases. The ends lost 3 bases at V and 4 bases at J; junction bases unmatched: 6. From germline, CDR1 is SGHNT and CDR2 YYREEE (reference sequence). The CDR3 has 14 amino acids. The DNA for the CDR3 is TGTGCCAGCAGCTCCAGGGAGGGAAGAGAGACCCAGTACTTC. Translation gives CASSSREGRETQYF.

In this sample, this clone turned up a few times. CDR3 bases: TGTGCCAGCAGGCGCCCCGGGACAGGGCAAGAGACCCAGTACTTC. This translates into CASRRPGTGQETQYF. V gene TRBV7-9 combines with J gene TRBJ2-5; 9 bases agree with TRBD1. This CDR3 region has 15 residues. Germline loops: CDR1 SEHNR, CDR2 FQNEAQ (reference sequence). Trimming cost V 6 bases and J 2 bases; bases outside gene matches: 7.

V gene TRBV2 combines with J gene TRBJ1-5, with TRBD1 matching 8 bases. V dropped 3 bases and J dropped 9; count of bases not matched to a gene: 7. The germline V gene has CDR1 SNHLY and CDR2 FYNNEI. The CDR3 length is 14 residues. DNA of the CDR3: TGTGCCAGCAGTGACGGACAGGGAGCGTGGCCCCAGCATTTT. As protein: CASSDGQGAWPQHF.

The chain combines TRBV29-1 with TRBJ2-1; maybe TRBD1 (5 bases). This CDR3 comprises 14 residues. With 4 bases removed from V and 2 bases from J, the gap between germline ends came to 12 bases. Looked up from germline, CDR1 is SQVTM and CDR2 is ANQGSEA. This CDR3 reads CSVATTATYNEQFF. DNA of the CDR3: TGCAGCGTTGCTACGACAGCCACCTACAATGAGCAGTTCTTC.

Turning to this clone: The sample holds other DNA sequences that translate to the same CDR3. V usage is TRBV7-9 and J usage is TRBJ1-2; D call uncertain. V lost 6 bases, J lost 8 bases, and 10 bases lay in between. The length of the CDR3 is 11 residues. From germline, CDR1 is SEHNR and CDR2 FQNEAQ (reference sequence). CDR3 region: CASSPRTGYTF. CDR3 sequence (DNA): TGTGCCAGCAGTCCGAGGACCGGCTACACCTTC.

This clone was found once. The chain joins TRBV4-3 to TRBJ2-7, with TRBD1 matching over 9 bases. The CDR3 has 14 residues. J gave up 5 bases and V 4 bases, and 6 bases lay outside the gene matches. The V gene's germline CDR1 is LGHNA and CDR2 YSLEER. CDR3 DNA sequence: TGCGCCAGCAGCCTTACAGGGGGCGCGAACGAGCAGTACTTC. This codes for CASSLTGGANEQYF.

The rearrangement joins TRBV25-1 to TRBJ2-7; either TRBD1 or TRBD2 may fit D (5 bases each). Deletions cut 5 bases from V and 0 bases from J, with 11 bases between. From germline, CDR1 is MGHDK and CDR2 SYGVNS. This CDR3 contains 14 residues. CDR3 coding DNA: TGTGCCAGCAGTAGGGACCTATACTCCTACGAGCAGTACTTC. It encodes CASSRDLYSYEQYF.

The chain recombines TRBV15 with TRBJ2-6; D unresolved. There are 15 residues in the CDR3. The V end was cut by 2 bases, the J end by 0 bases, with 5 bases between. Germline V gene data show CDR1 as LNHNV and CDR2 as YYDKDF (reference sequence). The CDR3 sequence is CATSRLFSGANVLTF. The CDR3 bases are TGTGCCACCAGCAGACTCTTCTCTGGGGCCAACGTCCTGACTTTC.